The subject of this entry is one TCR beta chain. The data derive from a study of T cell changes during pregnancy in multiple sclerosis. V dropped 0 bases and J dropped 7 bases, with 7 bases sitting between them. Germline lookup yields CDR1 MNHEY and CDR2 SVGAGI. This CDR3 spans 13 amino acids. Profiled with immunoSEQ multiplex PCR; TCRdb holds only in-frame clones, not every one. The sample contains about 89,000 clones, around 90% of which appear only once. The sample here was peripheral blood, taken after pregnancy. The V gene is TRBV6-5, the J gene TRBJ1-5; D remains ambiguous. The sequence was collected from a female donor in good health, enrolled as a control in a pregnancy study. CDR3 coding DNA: TGTGCCAGCAGTTACTCGGCATGGCAGCCCCAGCATTTT. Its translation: CASSYSAWQPQHF.